One and the same sample provided the 11 T cell receptor beta chains below, sequenced in a study of blood T cell repertoires in COVID-19. Profiled with immunoSEQ multiplex PCR; TCRdb holds only in-frame clones, not every one. The sample lists 290,000 or so clones, 90% seen once, with roughly 1.1% in the top ten. Sequenced material: PBMCs or T cells enriched from blood (not recorded which). Receptors originate from a woman in her twenties or thirties who had recovered from COVID-19.

Here the CDR3 DNA reads TGTGCCACCCGGGTTTCCACAGATACGCAGTATTTT. Its translation is CATRVSTDTQYF. The chain uses TRBV28 and TRBJ2-3; no definite D call. CDR3 size: 12 residues. Germline-derived CDR1 and CDR2 are MDHEN and SYDVKM. V lost 10 bases and J lost 2, with 10 bases in between.

A single count supports this clone. The V gene is TRBV28, the J gene TRBJ1-4, with D maybe TRBD1 (6 bases). CDR1 MDHEN and CDR2 SYDVKM come from the germline V gene. V was pared by 5 bases and J by 3 bases, with 19 bases between. The CDR3 contains 17 residues. The DNA of the CDR3 is TGTGCCAGCAGTACCCCACCTACAGGGTTGGCTAATGAAAAACTGTTTTTT. This codes for CASSTPPTGLANEKLFF.

The V gene is TRBV6-5, the J gene TRBJ2-3; D gene uncertain. The CDR3 runs to 16 residues. Germline V gene sequence: CDR1 MNHEY, CDR2 SVGAGI. V lost 0 bases and J 7 bases, leaving 17 bases between the germline ends. The CDR3: CASSYSFSTDPNTQYF. The CDR3 DNA follows: TGTGCCAGCAGTTACTCGTTTTCTACCGATCCTAATACGCAGTATTTT.

The V call is TRBV28, the J call TRBJ1-3, with D perhaps matching TRBD1 (5 bases). The CDR3 loop spans 14 amino acids. The germline V gene encodes CDR1 MDHEN and CDR2 SYDVKM. V gave up 4 bases and J gave up 6 bases, with 13 bases separating them. This CDR3 reads CASSWHTGENTIYF. In DNA form, the CDR3 reads TGTGCCAGCAGTTGGCATACAGGAGAAAACACCATATATTTT.

The genes are TRBV10-1 and TRBJ2-1; D gene unclear. From germline, CDR1 is WNHNN and CDR2 SYGVQD (reference sequence). This CDR3 comprises 14 residues. V was trimmed by 4 bases and J by 2 bases, leaving 9 bases between them. The CDR3 DNA sequence: TGCGCCAGCAGTGTTGGAACAGCCTACAATGAGCAGTTCTTC. Translated: CASSVGTAYNEQFF.

The chain carries TRBV19 and TRBJ1-2; the D is unclear. The CDR3 is made up of 13 amino acids. V was cut by 6 bases and J by 4 bases, with 12 bases left in between. The germline V gene encodes CDR1 LNHDA and CDR2 SQIVND (reference sequence). In nucleotides, the CDR3 is TGTGCCAGTAGCACTGACATCAGCTATGGCTACACCTTC. It encodes CASSTDISYGYTF.

The genes are TRBV19 and TRBJ2-3; 10 bases fit TRBD2. Germline V lookup: CDR1 LNHDA, CDR2 SQIVND (reference sequence). There are 16 residues in the CDR3. Trimming at V came to 4 bases and at J to 5 bases, leaving 9 bases not matched to a gene. As DNA, the CDR3 is TGTGCCAGTAGTACCTCAGCGGGAGGGCCGGGAGATACGCAGTATTTT. Amino acids: CASSTSAGGPGDTQYF.

The chain has TRBV4-1 and TRBJ2-3; 9 bases are a match to TRBD1. The CDR3 sequence is 16 residues long. With 0 bases clipped from V and 3 bases from J, the junction kept 4 bases outside the gene matches. Per germline, CDR1 MGHRA and CDR2 YSYEKL. The CDR3 sequence is CASSQDLGTGTDTQYF. The CDR3 nucleotides are TGCGCCAGCAGCCAAGATCTCGGGACAGGGACAGATACGCAGTATTTT.

The chain carries TRBV6-5 and TRBJ2-7; 9 bases line up with TRBD2. The CDR3 spans 15 residues. The V segment lost 2 bases and the J segment 2 bases; nucleotides outside the gene matches: 4. Germline values: CDR1 MNHEY, CDR2 SVGAGI. In DNA form, the CDR3 reads TGTGCCAGCAGTTACACGGTAGCGGGAGCCTACGAGCAGTACTTC. Amino acids: CASSYTVAGAYEQYF.

The chain joins TRBV6-5 to TRBJ2-1; perhaps TRBD1 as D (5 bases). Trimming removed 2 bases at V and 6 bases at J, with 17 bases between. The CDR3 extends over 16 amino acids. Looked up from germline, CDR1 is MNHEY and CDR2 is SVGAGI. The DNA for the CDR3 is TGTGCCAGCAGTTACATCGCAGGGTCTCCTGGCAATGAGCAGTTCTTC. Translated, it gives CASSYIAGSPGNEQFF.

V is TRBV24-1 and J is TRBJ2-2, with TRBD2 matching over 7 bases. Unmatched junction bases numbered 7, after V lost 8 bases and J lost 5 bases. Germline V gene sequence: CDR1 KGHDR, CDR2 SFDVKD. This CDR3 region has 14 residues. The CDR3 is CATTLSGGTGELFF. Here the CDR3 DNA reads TGTGCCACCACCCTCTCGGGAGGTACCGGGGAGCTGTTTTTT.